This TCR beta chain was recorded in a study of T cells in Graves' hyperthyroidism and ophthalmopathy. Across the study: Any treatment followed the collection of peripheral blood at initial diagnosis. Study-wide results and caveats: Ophthalmopathy got predicted by the model a median around 6.8 months before its onset.

Germline V gives CDR1 WSHSY, CDR2 SAAADI. The CDR3 spans 15 residues. V was trimmed by 6 bases and J by 4 bases, leaving 18 bases between them. Researchers took RNA transcripts and amplified the TCR beta CDR3 regions from them. The study used the HTBI primer set for a first-round RT-PCR of the TCR CDR3. TCRdb ran MiXCR on the multiplex PCR reads and lists one entry per CDR3 protein. The table lists about 700,000 distinct CDR3 sequences, roughly 15% of them singletons. In regard to this clonotype: Its specificity is unknown.

Graves' hyperthyroidism is called stable when ophthalmopathy does not progress within 18 months. Orbital computed tomography and thyroid ultrasound, together with serum TRAb and thyroxine and clinical symptoms, were used for diagnoses. Sequencing input: blood. The V call is TRBV10-2, the J call TRBJ1-1; possible D gene TRBD1, 5 bases. The sequence was obtained from a woman aged 18-29 years with Graves' hyperthyroidism. In DNA, the CDR3 is TGCGCCAGCAGATTCTCTGGGGGATTGAGCACTGAAGCTTTCTTT. Protein product: CASRFSGGLSTEAFF.